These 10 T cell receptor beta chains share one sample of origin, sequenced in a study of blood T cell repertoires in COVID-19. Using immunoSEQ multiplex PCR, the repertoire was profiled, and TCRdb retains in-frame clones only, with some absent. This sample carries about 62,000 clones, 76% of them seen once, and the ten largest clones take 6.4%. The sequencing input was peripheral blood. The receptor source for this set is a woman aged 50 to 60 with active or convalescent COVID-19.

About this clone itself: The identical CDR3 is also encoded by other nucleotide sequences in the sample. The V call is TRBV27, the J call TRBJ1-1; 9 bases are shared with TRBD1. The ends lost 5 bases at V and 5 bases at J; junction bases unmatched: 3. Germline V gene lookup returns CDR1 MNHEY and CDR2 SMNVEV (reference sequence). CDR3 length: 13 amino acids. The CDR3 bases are TGTGCCAGCAGTCACAGGGGGCCGACTGAAGCTTTCTTT. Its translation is CASSHRGPTEAFF.

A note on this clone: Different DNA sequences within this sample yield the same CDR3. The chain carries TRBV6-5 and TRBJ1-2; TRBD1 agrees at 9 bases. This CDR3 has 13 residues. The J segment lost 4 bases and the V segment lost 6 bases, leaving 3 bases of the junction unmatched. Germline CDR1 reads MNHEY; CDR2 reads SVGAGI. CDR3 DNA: TGTGCCAGCAGCCCGGACAGGGGCTATGGCTACACCTTC. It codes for CASSPDRGYGYTF.

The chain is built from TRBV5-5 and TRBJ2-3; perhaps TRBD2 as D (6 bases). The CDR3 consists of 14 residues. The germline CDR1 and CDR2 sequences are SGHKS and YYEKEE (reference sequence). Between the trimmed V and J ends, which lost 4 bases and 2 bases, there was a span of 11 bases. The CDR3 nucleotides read TGTGCCAGCAGCCAAGGAGGGTACACAGATACGCAGTATTTT. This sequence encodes CASSQGGYTDTQYF. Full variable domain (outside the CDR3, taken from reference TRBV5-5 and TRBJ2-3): DAGVTQSPTHLIKTRGQQVTLRCSPISGHKSVSWYQQVLGQGPQFIFQYYEKEERGRGNFPDRFSARQFPNYSSELNVNALLLGDSALYLCASSQGGYTDTQYFGPGTRLTVL.

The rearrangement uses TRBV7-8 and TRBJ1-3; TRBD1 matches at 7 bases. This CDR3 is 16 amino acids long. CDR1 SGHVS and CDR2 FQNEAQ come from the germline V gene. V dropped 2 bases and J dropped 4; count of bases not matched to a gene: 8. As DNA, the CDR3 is TGTGCCAGCAGCTTATTCGTGACAGGGCCAGGAAACACCATATATTTT. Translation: CASSLFVTGPGNTIYF.

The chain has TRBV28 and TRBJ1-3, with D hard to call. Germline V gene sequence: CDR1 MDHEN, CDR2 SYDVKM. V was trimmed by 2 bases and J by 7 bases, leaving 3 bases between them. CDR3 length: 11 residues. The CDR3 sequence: CASSLGNTIYF. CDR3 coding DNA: TGTGCCAGCAGTTTAGGCAACACCATATATTTT.

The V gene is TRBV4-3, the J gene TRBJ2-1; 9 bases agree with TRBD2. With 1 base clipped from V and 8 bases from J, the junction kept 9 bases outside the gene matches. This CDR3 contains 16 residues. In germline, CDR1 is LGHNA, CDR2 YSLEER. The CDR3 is CASSQGELAGDHEQFF. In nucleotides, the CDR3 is TGCGCCAGCAGCCAAGGAGAATTAGCGGGAGACCATGAGCAGTTCTTC.

CDR3 protein: CASSYWGHDTEAFF. In nucleotides, the CDR3 is TGTGCCAGCAGTTACTGGGGACACGACACTGAAGCTTTCTTT. This chain joins TRBV6-5 and TRBJ1-1; possible D gene TRBD1, 6 bases. Trimming pared 1 base from V and 3 bases from J, leaving 9 bases between. This CDR3 has 14 residues. Per the germline V gene, CDR1 is MNHEY and CDR2 is SVGAGI.

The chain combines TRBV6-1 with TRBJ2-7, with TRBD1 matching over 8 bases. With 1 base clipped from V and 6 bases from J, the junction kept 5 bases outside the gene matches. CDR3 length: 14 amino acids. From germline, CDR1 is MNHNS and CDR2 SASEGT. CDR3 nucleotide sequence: TGTGCCAGCAGTGAAGGGCAGGGGGCTATCGAGCAGTACTTC. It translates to CASSEGQGAIEQYF.

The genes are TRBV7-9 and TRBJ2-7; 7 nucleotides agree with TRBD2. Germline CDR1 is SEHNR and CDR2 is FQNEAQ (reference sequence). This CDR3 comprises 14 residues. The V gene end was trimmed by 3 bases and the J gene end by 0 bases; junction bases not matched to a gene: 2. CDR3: CASSFGGGSYEQYF. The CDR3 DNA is TGTGCCAGCAGCTTTGGCGGGGGCTCCTACGAGCAGTACTTC. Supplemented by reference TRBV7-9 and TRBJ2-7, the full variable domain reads DTGVSQNPRHKITKRGQNVTFRCDPISEHNRLYWYRQTLGQGPEFLTYFQNEAQLEKSRLLSDRFSAERPKGSFSTLEIQRTEQGDSAMYLCASSFGGGSYEQYFGPGTRLTVT.

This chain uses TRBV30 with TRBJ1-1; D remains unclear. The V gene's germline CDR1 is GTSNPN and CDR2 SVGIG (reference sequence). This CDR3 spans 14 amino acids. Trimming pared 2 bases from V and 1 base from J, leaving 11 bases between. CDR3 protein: CAWSPGEGNTEAFF. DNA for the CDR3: TGTGCCTGGAGTCCCGGGGAAGGGAACACTGAAGCTTTCTTT.